This TCR beta chain was found in a study of blood T cell repertoires in COVID-19 (dated by TCRdb to 2020 to 2022). Notes on the research overall: Samples from collaborators originated in the United States, Italy and Spain and spanned both the acute and convalescent phases of COVID-19. The samples were drawn from the first 160 participants of the ongoing ImmuneRACE study and from 1,200 or so subjects provided by 6 global collaborators. The dataset comprised deeply sampled blood TCRbeta repertoires from subjects exposed to, actively infected with, or recovered from COVID-19. HLA class I and class II types, where available, came from metadata supplied by the sample provider rather than from assay-based typing. The repertoires were released in a freely available public database meant as a resource for research on the immune response to SARS-CoV-2. A de-identified subject ID, COVID-19 status, age in years and sex were almost always included in the sample metadata. The prospective study material was composed of cDNA or gDNA derived from T cells, B-cell-depleted T cells, or PBMCs. Study-wide conclusions, independent of this receptor: The amount of clinical and demographic metadata varied by source and participant and was provided uncurated.

Trimming at the junction amounts to 6 bases on V and 10 bases on J, and the germline ends lie 19 bases apart. Sequences MNHEY (CDR1) and SVGEGT (CDR2) are obtained from the germline V gene. From cysteine to phenylalanine, the CDR3 is 13 amino acids long. Only the CDR3 DNA is retained, 39 bases long and in frame from the first base. TCRbeta CDR3 regions were amplified from genomic DNA by means of the immunoSEQ Assay, a bias-controlled multiplex PCR. The original pipeline was this. Within the assay, amplification of reference gene primers was used to estimate how many nucleated cells each sample contained. To quantify the absolute abundance of each unique TCRbeta CDR3 rearrangement, sequence reads were collapsed and filtered. Productive Simpson clonality was computed per sample as the square root of Simpson's diversity index over productive rearrangements. TCRdb obtained this table from immuneACCESS and retained in-frame rearrangements with V and J assigned. These tables miss some clones; where compared with another copy, unresolved V genes account for less than half of the shortfall, and the remainder is unexplained. That table supplies the V and J calls and clone size; D and trimming were determined from the DNA. The sample table contains a few hundred thousand clones; only one count was recorded for 87% of them. Of the sample, approximately 9% is held by the ten largest clones.

In the prospective study, participants were 18 to 89 years old, resided in approximately 22 geographic areas of the United States, and were enrolled through a virtual design. To assign participants to cohorts, the prospective study relied on clinical history that participants themselves reported in a screening survey and a study questionnaire. Recovered participants in ImmuneRACE Cohort 3 were defined as having two consecutive negative NP/OP PCR tests, clearance from a healthcare professional, or resolution of symptoms. In the prospective study, whole blood, serum and a nasopharyngeal or oropharyngeal swab were collected from each participant by mobile phlebotomists. Additional blood draws and questionnaires over a 2-month period could optionally be provided by prospective study participants. Blood samples from the prospective study were shipped frozen or at room temperature prior to DNA extraction.

Of note for this clone: No antigen is known for it. No base quality values were provided; no much bigger clone lies one nucleotide off.

Sequencing was performed on PBMCs or T cells enriched from blood (not recorded which). This sequence originates from a woman between 18 and 30 years old who had recovered from COVID-19. The chain couples TRBV6-2 or TRBV6-3 to TRBJ2-7; TRBD1 might be the D gene, on 8 matching bases. The CDR3 amino acid sequence is: CASSPDRGGFQYF. The nucleotides read TGTGCCAGCAGCCCCGACAGGGGAGGGTTCCAGTACTTC.